This is a list of T cell receptor beta chains from one sample in a study of cytomegalovirus exposure and HLA in healthy donors. Using immunoSEQ multiplex PCR, the repertoire was profiled, and TCRdb retains in-frame clones only, with some absent. The profile shows about 180,000 clones, over 70% of them singletons. Sequencing was done on a sample of PBMCs. The receptors were gathered from a woman between 45 and 60 years old in good health and CMV-seropositive. CDR3s include the opening cysteine and the closing phenylalanine or tryptophan. A D gene is named only where the DNA matches it firmly. Clone size is not always given. Where it is, it says once, few, many or a class for expanded clones.

v_call	clone_size	d_call	j_call	cdr3_aa	cdr3_nt
TRBV19	NA	TRBD1	TRBJ1-2	CASSIGGGPYGYTF	TGTGCCAGTAGTATAGGAGGGGGCCCCTATGGCTACACCTTC
TRBV30	NA	NA	TRBJ2-7	CAWSGQGGQYF	TGTGCCTGGAGTGGACAGGGAGGGCAGTACTTC
TRBV28	NA	NA	TRBJ1-2	CASTPPNGQIYGYTF	TGTGCCAGCACTCCCCCCAACGGACAGATCTATGGCTACACCTTC
TRBV19	NA	NA	TRBJ1-5	CASSARVAQPQHF	TGTGCCAGTAGTGCCAGGGTTGCCCAGCCCCAGCATTTT
TRBV5-1	NA	NA	TRBJ1-4	CASSLGGGTTNEKLFF	TGCGCCAGCAGCTTGGGGGGAGGGACAACTAATGAAAAACTGTTTTTT
TRBV4-1	NA	TRBD1	TRBJ1-6	CASSLLGSGGNSPLHF	TGCGCCAGCAGCCTACTAGGATCAGGGGGTAATTCACCCCTCCACTTT
TRBV30	NA	NA	TRBJ1-2	CACWAPSNYGYTF	TGTGCCTGTTGGGCACCGTCTAACTATGGCTACACCTTC
TRBV7-9	NA	TRBD1	TRBJ1-4	CASSLGGQPNEKLFF	TGTGCCAGCAGCTTAGGGGGACAGCCTAATGAAAAACTGTTTTTT
TRBV10-3	NA	NA	TRBJ2-3	CAISEGRGGTDTQYF	TGTGCCATCAGTGAGGGACGGGGTGGAACAGATACGCAGTATTTT
TRBV5-1	NA	NA	TRBJ2-6	CASRAISTGANVLTF	TGCGCCAGCAGAGCAATCTCGACTGGGGCCAACGTCCTGACTTTC
TRBV25-1	NA	TRBD2	TRBJ2-7	CASSDRLAGGEQYF	TGTGCCAGCAGTGATCGACTAGCGGGAGGGGAGCAGTACTTC
TRBV5-4	NA	TRBD1	TRBJ1-1	CASSSEQGGSTEAFF	TGTGCCAGCAGCTCGGAACAGGGGGGGAGCACTGAAGCTTTCTTT
TRBV5-1	NA	NA	TRBJ2-7	CASSLAGGNEQYF	TGCGCCAGCAGCTTGGCCGGGGGAAACGAGCAGTACTTC
TRBV30	NA	NA	TRBJ2-7	CAWSSDSTSYEQYF	TGTGCCTGGTCTAGTGACAGTACTTCCTACGAGCAGTACTTC
TRBV9	NA	NA	TRBJ1-6	CASSVVGEGFGSTLHF	TGTGCCAGCAGCGTAGTTGGGGAGGGTTTCGGGAGTACCCTCCACTTT
TRBV5-1	NA	TRBD2	TRBJ2-1	CASSNSPGLAGGGTRDEQFF	TGCGCCAGCAGCAACAGTCCGGGACTAGCGGGAGGGGGTACAAGGGATGAGCAGTTCTTC
TRBV6-1	NA	NA	TRBJ1-2	CASSDGVPWNGYTF	TGTGCCAGCAGTGACGGGGTTCCATGGAATGGCTACACCTTC
TRBV6-7	many	TRBD1	TRBJ1-2	CARWTGINYGYTF	TGTGCCAGATGGACAGGGATAAACTATGGCTACACCTTC
TRBV9	NA	NA	TRBJ1-3	CASSVVPDSSGNTIYF	TGTGCCAGCAGCGTAGTGCCAGACAGCTCTGGAAACACCATATATTTT
TRBV5-5	NA	TRBD2	TRBJ2-7	CASSPGGQNPYEQYF	TGTGCCAGCAGCCCGGGGGGGCAGAACCCCTACGAGCAGTACTTC
TRBV29-1	NA	TRBD1	TRBJ2-2	CSVRQGSTGELFF	TGCAGCGTTAGACAGGGGAGCACCGGGGAGCTGTTTTTT
TRBV11-2	NA	NA	TRBJ2-3	CASSLAGVADTQYF	TGTGCCAGCAGCTTAGCAGGGGTCGCAGATACGCAGTATTTT
TRBV30	NA	NA	TRBJ1-4	CAWGGNEKLFF	TGTGCCTGGGGAGGGAATGAAAAACTGTTTTTT
TRBV2	NA	TRBD1	TRBJ1-1	CATQGQGNTEAFF	TGTGCCACCCAGGGACAGGGGAACACTGAAGCTTTCTTT
TRBV19	few	NA	TRBJ2-7	CASSVVLLAGEQYF	TGTGCCAGTAGCGTGGTCCTCCTGGCGGGCGAGCAGTACTTC
TRBV7-6	NA	NA	TRBJ2-5	CASSLGTAQETQYF	TGTGCCAGCAGCTTAGGGACAGCCCAAGAGACCCAGTACTTC
TRBV4-1	few	NA	TRBJ1-5	CASSQGQGHQPQHF	TGCGCCAGCAGCCAAGGCCAGGGGCACCAGCCCCAGCATTTT
TRBV19	NA	TRBD1	TRBJ2-1	CASSDRGQDNEQFF	TGTGCCAGTAGCGACAGGGGGCAGGACAATGAGCAGTTCTTC
TRBV18	NA	TRBD1	TRBJ1-4	CASSPTGQGRDEKLFF	TGTGCCAGCTCACCAACCGGACAGGGGAGGGATGAAAAACTGTTTTTT
TRBV27	NA	NA	TRBJ2-7	CASSFLAQPDYEQYF	TGTGCCAGCAGTTTCCTAGCGCAGCCCGACTACGAGCAGTACTTC
TRBV4-1	NA	TRBD1	TRBJ2-7	CASSQASTGAYEQYF	TGCGCCAGCAGCCAAGCGTCGACAGGGGCCTACGAGCAGTACTTC
TRBV7-2	NA	TRBD2	TRBJ2-3	CASSFQAGVADTQYF	TGTGCCAGCAGCTTTCAAGCGGGAGTAGCAGATACGCAGTATTTT
TRBV15	NA	TRBD1	TRBJ1-2	CATSRGTGVGYTF	TGTGCCACCAGCAGAGGGACAGGGGTTGGCTACACCTTC
TRBV6-5	NA	NA	TRBJ2-5	CASSTEETQYF	TGTGCCAGCAGTACTGAAGAGACCCAGTACTTC
TRBV25-1	NA	NA	TRBJ1-4	CASSEFGGLAANEKLFF	TGTGCCAGCAGTGAATTCGGGGGGCTGGCGGCTAATGAAAAACTGTTTTTT
TRBV6-6	NA	NA	TRBJ1-3	CASAGSGTGSGNTIYF	TGTGCCAGCGCGGGGTCCGGCACAGGCTCTGGAAACACCATATATTTT
TRBV7-2	NA	NA	TRBJ1-6	CASSLRGPPNSPLHF	TGTGCCAGCAGCTTGAGAGGCCCCCCTAATTCACCCCTCCACTTT
TRBV10-1	NA	TRBD2	TRBJ2-3	CASSDGYLAGGATDTQYF	TGCGCCAGCAGTGACGGCTACCTAGCGGGGGGGGCGACAGATACGCAGTATTTT
TRBV28	NA	NA	TRBJ2-5	CASRTGGGYQETQYF	TGTGCCAGCCGCACGGGTGGGGGGTACCAAGAGACCCAGTACTTC
TRBV18	few	TRBD1	TRBJ2-5	CASSPTQDRDSETQYF	TGTGCCAGCTCACCAACGCAGGACAGGGATTCGGAGACCCAGTACTTC
TRBV7-2	once	NA	TRBJ1-1	CASSFGEDAEAFF	TGTGCCAGCAGCTTCGGGGAAGACGCTGAAGCTTTCTTT
TRBV27	NA	TRBD1	TRBJ2-3	CASSDQGASTDTQYF	TGTGCCAGCAGTGATCAGGGGGCTAGCACAGATACGCAGTATTTT
TRBV7-2	few	TRBD1	TRBJ1-2	CASSFQDRAYGTF	TGTGCCAGCAGCTTTCAGGACAGGGCGTACGGCACCTTC
TRBV28	NA	NA	TRBJ2-7	CASSPGGNSYEQYF	TGTGCCAGCAGTCCGGGCGGGAACTCCTACGAGCAGTACTTC
TRBV30	NA	TRBD2	TRBJ2-4	CAWSAPRLAGGDSQYF	TGTGCCTGGAGTGCCCCCAGACTAGCGGGAGGGGACAGTCAGTACTTC
TRBV7-2	NA	TRBD2	TRBJ2-1	CASSRTSGASSYNEQFF	TGTGCCAGCAGCCGGACTAGCGGGGCGAGCTCCTACAATGAGCAGTTCTTC
TRBV21-1	NA	NA	TRBJ1-5	CASSTAITGLHQPQHF	TGTGCCAGCAGTACAGCTATAACAGGTCTCCATCAGCCCCAGCATTTT
TRBV7-9	NA	TRBD2	TRBJ2-3	CASSSGFSGGEQYF	TGTGCCAGCAGCTCGGGATTTAGCGGGGGGGAGCAGTATTTT
TRBV2	NA	TRBD2	TRBJ2-2	CASTPLAGGTGELFF	TGTGCCAGCACCCCACTAGCGGGGGGTACCGGGGAGCTGTTTTTT
TRBV5-6	few	TRBD2	TRBJ2-2	CASSLQLAGIAGELFF	TGTGCCAGCAGCCTCCAACTAGCGGGGATTGCCGGGGAGCTGTTTTTT
TRBV28	NA	NA	TRBJ1-1	CASSLPGGEAFF	TGTGCCAGCAGTCTCCCGGGGGGCGAAGCTTTCTTT
TRBV18	NA	TRBD1	TRBJ1-1	CASSSRQGNTEAFF	TGTGCCAGCTCATCTCGACAGGGTAATACTGAAGCTTTCTTT
TRBV9	NA	NA	TRBJ2-3	CASSRLSDPSTDTQYF	TGTGCCAGCAGCCGCCTTAGCGATCCTAGCACAGATACGCAGTATTTT
TRBV6-6	NA	NA	TRBJ1-4	CASSARDEKLFF	TGTGCCAGCAGCGCCCGGGATGAAAAACTGTTTTTT
TRBV7-2	NA	TRBD1	TRBJ1-3	CASSGQGPSGNTIYF	TGTGCCAGCAGCGGACAGGGGCCCTCTGGAAACACCATATATTTT
TRBV11-3	few	NA	TRBJ2-3	CASSFLLDSSTDTQYF	TGTGCCAGCAGCTTCCTCCTCGACTCTAGCACAGATACGCAGTATTTT
TRBV6-6	NA	NA	TRBJ1-2	CASSTTGPVYTF	TGTGCCAGCAGTACTACAGGGCCAGTCTACACCTTC